A single sample is the source of the 10 T cell receptor beta chains below, sequenced in a study of T cells in Graves' hyperthyroidism and ophthalmopathy. Researchers took RNA transcripts and amplified the TCR beta CDR3 regions from them. HTBI primers drove first-round RT-PCR of the TCR CDR3. Each CDR3 protein is one row after TCRdb ran MiXCR on the multiplex PCR reads. The sample contains hundreds of thousands of distinct CDR3 sequences, about a sixth of which appear only once. The sample was blood. The receptors originated from a woman between 18 and 30 years old with Graves' ophthalmopathy.

This clonotype has ten or more counts. The chain combines TRBV28 with TRBJ2-1; D not resolved. The CDR3 has 11 residues. Germline V gene sequence: CDR1 MDHEN, CDR2 SYDVKM. V shed 4 bases and J shed 7 bases, with 5 bases lying between them. CDR3: CASSSGNEQFF. DNA of the CDR3: TGTGCCAGCAGTTCCGGGAATGAGCAGTTCTTC.

The J gene is TRBJ2-1, the V gene TRBV11-3, with 7 bases identical to TRBD2. From germline, CDR1 is SGHNT and CDR2 YENEEA. Trimming at V came to 0 bases and at J to 7 bases, leaving 3 bases not matched to a gene. The CDR3 runs 14 residues. As DNA, the CDR3 is TGTGCCAGCAGCTTAGACGGACTAGGGAATGAGCAGTTCTTC. Encoded protein: CASSLDGLGNEQFF.

This clonotype was seen repeatedly, ten times or more. This chain links TRBV30 with TRBJ1-1; 11 bases align to TRBD1. Germline V gene lookup returns CDR1 GTSNPN and CDR2 SVGIG (reference sequence). CDR3 length: 13 amino acids. V gave up 6 bases and J gave up 4 bases; unmatched junction bases: 4. CDR3 residues: CACPGQGATEAFF. The CDR3 coding sequence is TGTGCCTGCCCAGGACAGGGGGCCACTGAAGCTTTCTTT.

This clonotype was recorded many times. The gene calls are TRBV30 and TRBJ2-1, with 10 nucleotides matching TRBD1. The CDR3 contains 14 residues. Germline V gene sequence: CDR1 GTSNPN, CDR2 SVGIG (reference sequence). V lost 6 bases, J lost 9 bases, and 11 bases stayed unmatched. The CDR3 region has the DNA TGTGCCTGCCCGGGGACAGGGGCCTTAGGTGAGCAGTTCTTC. As protein: CACPGTGALGEQFF. Looking up the rest from reference TRBV30 and TRBJ2-1 gives the full variable domain: SQTIHQWPATLVQPVGSPLSLECTVEGTSNPNLYWYRQAAGRGLQLLFYSVGIGQISSEVPQNLSASRPQDRQFILSSKKLLLSDSGFYLCACPGTGALGEQFFGPGTRLTVL.

This clonotype showed up just a few times. The rearrangement links TRBV7-3 to TRBJ1-2, with D perhaps TRBD1 (5 bases). Per germline, CDR1 SGHTA and CDR2 FQGTGA. The CDR3 has 12 amino acids. V was trimmed by 2 bases and J by 8 bases, leaving 9 bases between them. CDR3 DNA sequence: TGTGCCAGCAGCTTAGGACACTCCGGCTACACCTTC. It encodes CASSLGHSGYTF.

To note about this clonotype: This may come from a read error, since a much larger clone is one base off. The chain employs TRBV12-3 or TRBV12-4 and TRBJ2-2; D not resolved. The CDR3 extends over 15 amino acids. The V end lost 3 bases, the J end lost 3 bases, and 11 bases lay between the germline ends. Here the CDR3 DNA reads TGTGCCAGCAGTTTTAGGGCAGGTCACACCGGGGAGCTGTTTTTT. It yields the protein CASSFRAGHTGELFF.

In regard to this clonotype: This could be a read error, since a much larger clone is one nucleotide away. The V and J genes are TRBV7-2 and TRBJ2-7; TRBD2 might be the D (6 bases). V shed 8 bases and J shed 6 bases, with 20 bases lying between them. Germline assignment: CDR1 SGHTA and CDR2 FQGNSA. There are 14 residues in the CDR3. As DNA, the CDR3 is TGTGCCAGCGGCTCCTCCGTGGAGGGAGCCGAGCAGTACTTC. Amino acid sequence: CASGSSVEGAEQYF.

There are many counts of this clonotype. Sequence at one end of the junction differs from germline and may be a read error. The V call is TRBV28, the J call TRBJ2-3; D is possibly TRBD2 (6 bases). CDR1 and CDR2 from the germline V gene are MDHEN and SYDVKM. The CDR3 contains 13 residues. In DNA form, the CDR3 reads TGTGCCGGCAGCAGGAGGGAGAAGGATACGCAGTATTTT. Protein sequence: CAGSRREKDTQYF.

V is TRBV7-2 and J is TRBJ2-1; D is unresolved. V was pared by 2 bases and J by 4 bases, with 6 bases between. Looked up from germline, CDR1 is SGHTA and CDR2 is FQGNSA. This CDR3 contains 13 residues. Written as DNA, the CDR3 is TGTGCCAGCAGCTTAACCAGGTACAATGAGCAGTTCTTC. Encoded protein: CASSLTRYNEQFF. Together with reference TRBV7-2 and TRBJ2-1, the CDR3 gives the full variable domain: GAGVSQSPSNKVTEKGKDVELRCDPISGHTALYWYRQSLGQGLEFLIYFQGNSAPDKSGLPSDRFSAERTGGSVSTLTIQRTQQEDSAVYLCASSLTRYNEQFFGPGTRLTVL.

The chain couples TRBV4-3 to TRBJ2-1; 12 bases map to TRBD2. J lost 7 bases, V lost 1 base, and 5 bases had no gene match. CDR1 is LGHNA and CDR2 is YSLEER in the germline V gene. This CDR3 region has 16 residues. In DNA, the CDR3 is TGCGCCAGCAGCCAAGGACTAGCGGGAGAAAAAAATGAGCAGTTCTTC. This codes for CASSQGLAGEKNEQFF.